This T cell receptor beta chain was observed in a study of radiotherapy plus CTLA-4 blockade in lung cancer. Profiling relied on immunoSEQ multiplex PCR, and the TCRdb table lists in-frame clones only, not all of them. The table includes some 25,000 clones, over 55% detected once. This clone was counted a few times. Each patient with chemo-refractory metastatic non-small-cell lung cancer was treated with focal radiation plus CTLA-4 blockade using ipilimumab. Here the sequenced sample was peripheral blood, taken from a patient treated with radiotherapy plus ipilimumab. This sequence originates from a human donor with non-small cell lung cancer whose response to radiotherapy plus ipilimumab could not be evaluated.

In nucleotides, the CDR3 is TGTGCCACCAGCAGCGGGGACAGCAGCGGGAGCACAGATACGCAGTATTTT. Encoded protein: CATSSGDSSGSTDTQYF. The rearrangement joins TRBV15 to TRBJ2-3; D possibly corresponds to TRBD1 (7 bases). CDR1 and CDR2 from the germline V gene are LNHNV and YYDKDF (reference sequence). Trimming left V 3 bases short and J 0 bases short, with 16 bases between. The CDR3 sequence is 17 residues long.